This TCR beta chain was recorded in a study of blood T cell repertoires in COVID-19. Germline V gene lookup returns CDR1 SGHTA and CDR2 FQGNSA. The CDR3 loop spans 15 amino acids. V was shortened by 2 bases and J by 2 bases, with 13 bases between the two germline ends. Here immunoSEQ multiplex PCR was the method, and the copy in TCRdb shows in-frame clones only, minus some. The sample records 180,000 or so clones, approximately 90% being singletons. This clonotype was sampled from a woman aged 25 to 45 with acute or convalescent COVID-19. The chain has TRBV7-2 and TRBJ2-7; D possibly corresponds to TRBD2 (6 bases). Material for sequencing was peripheral blood. The CDR3 reads CASSLLPSAAYEQYF. CDR3 nucleotide sequence: TGTGCCAGCAGCTTACTTCCTAGCGCTGCCTACGAGCAGTACTTC.